A single sample is the source of the 9 T cell receptor beta chains below, sequenced in a study of pediatric ulcerative colitis. TCRdb keeps only in-frame clones here, not all; method: immunoSEQ multiplex PCR. Among roughly 30,000 clones listed, around 82% were seen once. Sequenced: blood. These receptors all stem from a boy aged 5-17 years with severe ulcerative colitis.

The chain carries TRBV6-5 and TRBJ2-1; tentative D call: TRBD2 (5 bases). Germline V gene data show CDR1 as MNHEY and CDR2 as SVGAGI. The CDR3 runs to 13 residues. The V gene lost 8 bases and the J gene lost 9 bases, with 17 bases spanning the gap. The CDR3 reads CASVARRGGEQFF. CDR3 DNA sequence: TGTGCCAGCGTCGCGCGGCGCGGAGGTGAGCAGTTCTTC.

This chain joins TRBV10-3 and TRBJ2-2, with D maybe TRBD1 (6 bases). The V end lost 0 bases, the J end lost 2 bases, and 7 bases lay between the germline ends. The length of the CDR3 is 15 residues. Germline V CDR1 and CDR2: ENHRY, SYGVKD. The CDR3 nucleotides read TGTGCCATCAGTGAGTCGACAGGAAACACCGGGGAGCTGTTTTTT. Translated, it gives CAISESTGNTGELFF.

V and J are TRBV7-3 and TRBJ2-2; 7 bases are shared with TRBD1. Per the germline V gene, CDR1 is SGHTA and CDR2 is FQGTGA. The CDR3 has 16 residues. V lost 3 bases and J lost 5; bases outside the gene matches: 9. CDR3 residues: CASSFPGGAKTGELFF. CDR3 coding DNA: TGTGCCAGCAGCTTCCCAGGGGGAGCTAAAACCGGGGAGCTGTTTTTT.

The gene calls are TRBV6-1 and TRBJ1-5, with unresolved D. There are 12 residues in the CDR3. V lost 3 bases and J 9 bases, leaving 9 bases between the germline ends. The germline CDR1 and CDR2 sequences are MNHNS and SASEGT. CDR3 sequence reads: CASSDVSGPQHF. CDR3 nucleotides: TGTGCCAGCAGTGATGTTTCAGGGCCCCAGCATTTT.

J is TRBJ1-2 and V is TRBV6-6; TRBD1 matches at 12 bases. V lost 5 bases, J lost 7 bases, and 8 bases stayed unmatched. This CDR3 has 15 amino acids. The germline CDR1 and CDR2 sequences are MNHNY and SVGAGI (reference sequence). CDR3 DNA: TGTGCCAGCAGTAAGGGGGACAGGGGGCATCGTGGCTACACCTTC. This codes for CASSKGDRGHRGYTF.

This sequence joins TRBV7-8 and TRBJ2-4, with D perhaps matching TRBD1 (5 bases). Germline CDR1 reads SGHVS; CDR2 reads FQNEAQ. The CDR3 is made up of 13 amino acids. V gave up 1 base and J gave up 9 bases, with 10 bases separating them. The CDR3 reads CASSLDRTTIQYF. The DNA of the CDR3 is TGTGCCAGCAGCTTAGATAGGACAACCATTCAGTACTTC.

This clone was seen once. The gene calls are TRBV4-1 and TRBJ2-2, with TRBD1 as a possible D gene (6 bases). The length of the CDR3 is 15 residues. CDR1 is MGHRA, CDR2 YSYEKL, per germline. The V end lost 0 bases, the J end lost 5 bases, and 10 bases lay between the germline ends. The CDR3 nucleotides are TGCGCCAGCAGCCAAGAAGGAACAGGGACCGGGGAGCTGTTTTTT. Encoded protein: CASSQEGTGTGELFF.

J is TRBJ2-4 and V is TRBV9; D not resolved. Germline V gene data show CDR1 as SGDLS and CDR2 as YYNGEE. The CDR3 has 15 amino acids. Trimming pared 0 bases from V and 7 bases from J, leaving 14 bases between. CDR3 in DNA: TGTGCCAGCAGCGTAGGGAGAGGTACAATGAACATTCAGTACTTC. This gives the protein CASSVGRGTMNIQYF.

This sequence joins TRBV30 and TRBJ1-1, with 7 bases matching TRBD1. The CDR3 is 15 amino acids. Unmatched junction bases numbered 10, after V lost 5 bases and J lost 1 base. Germline V gene sequence: CDR1 GTSNPN, CDR2 SVGIG (reference sequence). CDR3: CAWSTGQTKNTEAFF. The CDR3 DNA is TGTGCCTGGTCCACGGGACAGACGAAGAACACTGAAGCTTTCTTT.